This T cell receptor (beta chain) was found in a study of shared clonotypes between healthy human individuals. A remark on this clone: Its antigen is unknown.

Splitting the CD4+ cells yielded a CD45RA+ naive subset and a CD45RA-negative memory subset. The study's findings and limits: Memory subsets generally showed smaller estimated richness than naive subsets did. Limited genetic and exposure-history diversity came from having few donors.

Genomic DNA from each subset was divided evenly over several immunoSEQ plates. The table came from immunoSEQ multiplex PCR; TCRdb's copy has only in-frame clones and leaves some out. The sample has over a million clones, roughly 98.5% seen once. Germline V gene lookup returns CDR1 SGHRS and CDR2 YFSETQ. Trimming removed 5 bases at V and 5 bases at J, with 16 bases between. This CDR3 has 15 residues. The gene calls are TRBV5-1 and TRBJ1-4; the D is unclear. This clonotype was sampled from a man aged 25 to 40 in good health. The specimen sequenced was naive CD4+ T cells sorted from blood. Regarding subset: CD45RA+ positively selected. The CDR3 sequence is CASSPFGRENEKLFF. The DNA for the CDR3 is TGCGCCAGCAGTCCCTTCGGTCGGGAGAATGAAAAACTGTTTTTT.